A single sample gave rise to the 32 T cell receptor beta chains below, sequenced in a study of coeliac disease. Libraries were prepared by immunoSEQ multiplex PCR; TCRdb keeps only in-frame clonotypes and omits some of them. This repertoire shows about 7,000 clones, around two thirds found once; its top ten account for 5.5% to 7.5%. Material: lamina propria lymphocytes from the gut. These receptors were collected from a man aged 25-40 years with celiac disease.

This clone was found a few times. The V gene is TRBV5-6, the J gene TRBJ2-7; no clear D gene. CDR3 length: 14 residues. Trimming shortened V by 7 bases and J by 0 bases, and 14 bases separated the two germline ends. CDR1 is SGHDT, CDR2 YYEEEE, per germline. The CDR3 loop reads CASQRSSRSYEQYF. The DNA for the CDR3 is TGTGCCAGCCAGCGAAGTAGCCGCTCCTACGAGCAGTACTTC.

The chain employs TRBV10-2 and TRBJ2-1; 9 bases are a match to TRBD1. Per the germline V gene, CDR1 is WSHSY and CDR2 is SAAADI. This CDR3 is built from 14 residues. J lost 9 bases, V lost 7 bases, and 10 bases had no gene match. CDR3 in amino acids: CASTRRDRDGEQFF. The CDR3 nucleotides read TGCGCCAGCACGCGCCGGGACAGGGACGGTGAGCAGTTCTTC.

This clone came up once. This chain connects TRBV7-8 to TRBJ2-5; 7 nucleotides agree with TRBD1. Trimming took 6 bases from V and 4 from J; bases not matched to a gene: 8. Germline V gene lookup returns CDR1 SGHVS and CDR2 FQNEAQ. The CDR3 loop spans 14 amino acids. The CDR3, as DNA: TGTGCCAGCAGGCCGACAGGGAATGGAGAGACCCAGTACTTC. The encoded protein is CASRPTGNGETQYF.

The chain uses TRBV7-3 and TRBJ2-1; TRBD2 agrees at 9 bases. The CDR3 has 16 residues. The J segment lost 6 bases and the V segment lost 2 bases, leaving 8 bases of the junction unmatched. Germline V gene sequence: CDR1 SGHTA, CDR2 FQGTGA. For the CDR3, the DNA is TGTGCCAGCAGCTTACTCGGCGGGGGGGAGGTCAATGAGCAGTTCTTC. Its protein is CASSLLGGGEVNEQFF.

The gene calls are TRBV30 and TRBJ2-1; 13 bases are shared with TRBD2. The CDR3 has 14 amino acids. CDR1 is GTSNPN and CDR2 is SVGIG in the germline V gene (reference sequence). V shed 8 bases, J shed 9 bases, and the junction held 10 bases outside the gene matches. The CDR3 sequence: CARKTSGRATEQFF. CDR3 DNA sequence: TGTGCCAGAAAAACTAGCGGGAGGGCCACTGAGCAGTTCTTC.

The chain carries TRBV14 and TRBJ2-5; 15 bases are shared with TRBD2. This CDR3 is 18 amino acids long. Trimming at V came to 4 bases and at J to 3 bases, leaving 9 bases not matched to a gene. Germline CDR1 and CDR2: SGHDN and FVKESK. CDR3 nucleotide sequence: TGTGCCAGCAGCCCGGGACTAGCGGGGGGCATCTGGGAAGAGACCCAGTACTTC. Translation: CASSPGLAGGIWEETQYF.

To note about this clone: One junction end does not reproduce the germline sequence, and a read error may be involved. The chain carries TRBV7-6 and TRBJ2-5, with D maybe TRBD1 (6 bases). The germline V gene encodes CDR1 SGHVS and CDR2 FNYEAQ. The length of the CDR3 is 15 residues. The CDR3 sequence: CASSLDGQSQGTQYF. In DNA, the CDR3 is TGTGCCAGCAGCTTAGATGGACAGTCCCAAGGGACCCAGTACTTC.

The chain combines TRBV28 with TRBJ1-1, with no clear D. Germline CDR1 MDHEN, CDR2 SYDVKM. The V end lost 3 bases, the J end lost 3 bases, and 11 bases lay between the germline ends. CDR3 length: 14 amino acids. CDR3: CASSFKAGYTEAFF. The CDR3 DNA reads as TGTGCCAGCAGTTTTAAGGCGGGGTACACTGAAGCTTTCTTT.

The V and J genes are TRBV5-4 and TRBJ2-1, with 9 bases that match TRBD2. CDR3 length equals 17 residues. The trim removed 4 bases at V and 2 bases at J, leaving 10 bases unmatched. Germline CDR1 SGHNT, CDR2 YYREEE (reference sequence). The CDR3 sequence: CASSPRGRGGTYNEQFF. CDR3 in DNA: TGTGCCAGCAGCCCACGAGGGCGGGGGGGAACCTACAATGAGCAGTTCTTC. Supplemented by reference TRBV5-4 and TRBJ2-1, the full variable domain reads ETGVTQSPTHLIKTRGQQVTLRCSSQSGHNTVSWYQQALGQGPQFIFQYYREEENGRGNFPPRFSGLQFPNYSSELNVNALELDDSALYLCASSPRGRGGTYNEQFFGPGTRLTVL.

The chain recombines TRBV19 with TRBJ1-2; 7 bases are a match to TRBD1. V trimming: 5 bases; J trimming: 5 bases; junction bases outside the gene matches: 8. The germline gives CDR1 LNHDA, CDR2 SQIVND (reference sequence). The CDR3 has 14 amino acids. Written as DNA, the CDR3 is TGTGCCAGTAGTCGGGACAGTGACCAGTATGGCTACACCTTC. Translation gives CASSRDSDQYGYTF. Supplemented by reference TRBV19 and TRBJ1-2, the full variable domain reads DGGITQSPKYLFRKEGQNVTLSCEQNLNHDAMYWYRQDPGQGLRLIYYSQIVNDFQKGDIAEGYSVSREKKESFPLTVTSAQKNPTAFYLCASSRDSDQYGYTFGSGTRLTVV.

This chain joins TRBV9 and TRBJ1-1, with D possibly matching TRBD1 (5 bases). Trimming removed 4 bases from V and 4 bases from J, with 14 bases in between. The CDR3 has 14 amino acids. The germline V gene encodes CDR1 SGDLS and CDR2 YYNGEE. DNA for the CDR3: TGTGCCAGCAGCTCGGGCCCGGGGGGCACTGAAGCTTTCTTT. Amino acids: CASSSGPGGTEAFF.

The chain carries TRBV2 and TRBJ2-2; a weak D match, TRBD2 (6 bases). In germline, CDR1 is SNHLY, CDR2 FYNNEI. The CDR3 extends over 14 amino acids. Trimming stripped 6 bases from V and 2 bases from J, with 10 bases between. In DNA form, the CDR3 reads TGTGCCAGCAGGATAGCGGAAAACACCGGGGAGCTGTTTTTT. Translating it yields CASRIAENTGELFF.

V usage is TRBV19 and J usage is TRBJ2-5; 10 nucleotides line up with TRBD2. Germline V lookup: CDR1 LNHDA, CDR2 SQIVND (reference sequence). V lost 5 bases, J lost 4 bases, and 4 bases stayed unmatched. The CDR3 consists of 14 residues. The CDR3: CASSPGLAAETQYF. The DNA of the CDR3 is TGTGCCAGTAGTCCCGGACTAGCGGCAGAGACCCAGTACTTC. The whole variable domain, filled in from reference TRBV19 and TRBJ2-5, reads DGGITQSPKYLFRKEGQNVTLSCEQNLNHDAMYWYRQDPGQGLRLIYYSQIVNDFQKGDIAEGYSVSREKKESFPLTVTSAQKNPTAFYLCASSPGLAAETQYFGPGTRLLVL.

The CDR3 DNA reads as TGTGCCAGCAGCTTAGACTCGGGAGGGTTTTACACAGATACGCAGTATTTT. Its translation: CASSLDSGGFYTDTQYF. The gene calls are TRBV7-2 and TRBJ2-3; 8 bases are shared with TRBD2. Trimming removed 1 base from V and 2 bases from J; junction bases left unmatched: 8. The CDR3 contains 17 residues. In germline, CDR1 is SGHTA, CDR2 FQGNSA.

In its sample, this clone was seen a few times. The V gene is TRBV19, the J gene TRBJ1-5; the D is unclear. V lost 10 bases and J 3 bases, leaving 19 bases between the germline ends. In germline, CDR1 is LNHDA, CDR2 SQIVND (reference sequence). CDR3 length: 15 amino acids. CDR3 in amino acids: CATETSWEANQPQHF. The CDR3 DNA reads as TGTGCCACCGAGACGTCGTGGGAGGCCAATCAGCCCCAGCATTTT.

The table lists this clone with a few counts. The CDR3 reads CASSLLGQASYEQYF. In DNA form, the CDR3 reads TGTGCCAGCAGCTTGCTCGGACAGGCGTCCTACGAGCAGTACTTC. The chain uses TRBV7-2 and TRBJ2-7; 7 bases match TRBD1. V dropped 3 bases and J dropped 1; count of bases not matched to a gene: 6. This CDR3 spans 15 amino acids. CDR1 is SGHTA, CDR2 FQGNSA, per germline.

J is TRBJ1-2 and V is TRBV28, with a weak D call TRBD1 (5 bases). The CDR3 is made up of 15 amino acids. The germline V gene has CDR1 MDHEN and CDR2 SYDVKM. V was shortened by 3 bases and J by 7 bases, with 18 bases between the two germline ends. CDR3 coding DNA: TGTGCCAGCAGTTTTCAGGGAGGGAGAAATCGTGGCTACACCTTC. This sequence encodes CASSFQGGRNRGYTF.

V usage is TRBV7-9 and J usage is TRBJ1-3; tentatively, D is TRBD1 (5 bases). This CDR3 has 14 residues. Trimming left V 2 bases short and J 4 bases short, with 9 bases between. The germline gives CDR1 SEHNR, CDR2 FQNEAQ (reference sequence). The CDR3 bases are TGTGCCAGCAGCTTATGGGGCAGGGGAAACACCATATATTTT. This translates into CASSLWGRGNTIYF.

A few counts support this clone. This chain's CDR3 is CASSHPGASALSEQFF. CDR3 DNA sequence: TGTGCCAGCAGTCACCCAGGCGCTAGCGCTCTGAGTGAGCAGTTCTTC. V gene TRBV27 combines with J gene TRBJ2-1, with D possibly being TRBD2 (6 bases). Trimming removed 5 bases from V and 9 bases from J, with 23 bases in between. Germline V gene lookup returns CDR1 MNHEY and CDR2 SMNVEV (reference sequence). The CDR3 is 16 amino acids.

For the CDR3, the DNA is TGTGCCAGCAGCTTGGGCCGGGTTTGGGAGACCCAGTACTTC. Amino acid sequence: CASSLGRVWETQYF. This sequence joins TRBV5-4 and TRBJ2-5, with no clear D. The V end lost 0 bases, the J end lost 5 bases, and 11 bases lay between the germline ends. This CDR3 spans 14 amino acids. The germline V gene encodes CDR1 SGHNT and CDR2 YYREEE (reference sequence).

This clone was seen a handful of times. Its ends do not fully match the called genes, so a read error is possible. The V call is TRBV9, the J call TRBJ1-1, with D unresolved. In germline, CDR1 is SGDLS, CDR2 YYNGEE. CDR3 size: 17 residues. CDR3 amino acids: CASSVWRPGGMNTKAFF. The CDR3 DNA reads TGTGCCAGCAGCGTATGGAGGCCCGGCGGGATGAACACTAAAGCTTTCTTT.

Only one count was recorded for this clone. V and J are TRBV7-9 and TRBJ1-2; possible D gene TRBD1, 5 bases. The CDR3 extends over 15 amino acids. Trimming removed 5 bases at V and 5 bases at J, with 18 bases between. Germline loops: CDR1 SEHNR, CDR2 FQNEAQ (reference sequence). The chain's CDR3 is CASSPQGIESYGYTF. CDR3 DNA: TGTGCCAGCAGCCCCCAGGGTATAGAGTCTTATGGCTACACCTTC.

This rearrangement joins TRBV5-1 to TRBJ2-7; the match to TRBD1 covers 9 bases. Germline CDR1 reads SGHRS; CDR2 reads YFSETQ. The length of the CDR3 is 15 residues. The V and J ends lost 0 bases and 6 bases, in that order; junction bases with no gene match: 7. The CDR3 DNA is TGCGCCAGCAGCTTGGCGGGGACAGGGAAGCTCGAGCAGTACTTC. As protein: CASSLAGTGKLEQYF.

The chain uses TRBV28 and TRBJ1-4; no definite D call. The CDR3 totals 15 residues. V was pared by 6 bases and J by 4 bases, with 15 bases between. CDR1 and CDR2 (germline): MDHEN, SYDVKM. The CDR3 nucleotides read TGTGCCAGCAGCTCAGGAATAGCGGGTAATGAAAAACTGTTTTTT. Translated: CASSSGIAGNEKLFF.

The V and J genes are TRBV5-8 and TRBJ1-5; 7 bases map to TRBD1. The J segment lost 4 bases and the V segment lost 4 bases, leaving 11 bases of the junction unmatched. The CDR3 sequence is 16 residues long. Looked up from germline, CDR1 is SGHTS and CDR2 is YDEGEE. The CDR3 DNA is TGTGCCAGCAGCCATGGGACAGTTCTTGGGAATCAGCCCCAGCATTTT. Its protein is CASSHGTVLGNQPQHF.

This clone occurred a few times. The chain has TRBV30 and TRBJ1-5; maybe TRBD1 (6 bases). This CDR3 comprises 13 residues. Per the germline V gene, CDR1 is GTSNPN and CDR2 is SVGIG (reference sequence). The DNA for the CDR3 is TGTGCGAAGGGGGTTCTTAGCAATCAGCCCCAGCATTTT. Amino acid sequence: CAKGVLSNQPQHF.

The chain links TRBV6-4 to TRBJ1-2; TRBD1 is a possible D gene (5 bases). The CDR3 spans 14 residues. V was shortened by 7 bases and J by 8 bases, with 20 bases between the two germline ends. The germline gives CDR1 MRHNA, CDR2 SNTAGT. The CDR3 here is CASTAGRSLRGYTF. The CDR3 nucleotides read TGTGCCAGCACTGCGGGACGGAGCTTGAGAGGCTACACCTTC.

This chain joins TRBV6-6 and TRBJ2-2, with 7 positions matching TRBD2. V was clipped by 11 bases and J by 6 bases; unmatched bases: 6. This CDR3 comprises 12 residues. Germline V gives CDR1 MNHNY, CDR2 SVGAGI (reference sequence). The CDR3, as DNA: TGTGCCTCAGAGGGGAGGGCCGGGGAGCTGTTTTTT. Its protein is CASEGRAGELFF.

CDR3 DNA: TGTGCCAGCAGCTTACATGGGGGGAGGGGCACCGGGGAGCTGTTTTTT. It translates to CASSLHGGRGTGELFF. The J gene is TRBJ2-2, the V gene TRBV7-2; 7 nucleotides match TRBD2. The CDR3 sequence is 16 residues long. Per germline, CDR1 SGHTA and CDR2 FQGNSA. V shed 2 bases, J shed 4 bases, and the junction held 7 bases outside the gene matches.

This clone turned up a few times. This chain joins TRBV10-3 and TRBJ1-6; 9 positions match TRBD1. The CDR3 loop spans 15 amino acids. V lost 6 bases, J lost 4 bases, and 4 bases stayed unmatched. The germline CDR1 and CDR2 sequences are ENHRY and SYGVKD. CDR3 sequence reads: CAISRQGVYNSPLHF. CDR3 sequence (DNA): TGTGCCATCAGCCGACAGGGGGTTTATAATTCACCCCTCCACTTT.

The table lists this clone with a few counts. The gene calls are TRBV10-3 and TRBJ1-6, with D unresolved. V lost 0 bases to trimming and J lost 10 bases, with 10 bases between them. CDR3 size: 14 residues. Germline V CDR1 and CDR2: ENHRY, SYGVKD. CDR3 DNA sequence: TGTGCCATCAGTGAGTCGTTTCTGGGCTCACCCCTCCACTTT. Translated, it gives CAISESFLGSPLHF.

This clone was detected a few times. This sequence joins TRBV23-1 and TRBJ2-5, with 7 bases fitting TRBD2. TRBV23-1 is classed as an ORF, of uncertain function. This CDR3 is 15 amino acids long. After removal of 6 bases from V and 4 bases from J, the junction contained 11 bases not matched to a gene. The DNA of the CDR3 is TGCGCCAGCAGGTTAGGACTAGGAGTTGCAGAGACCCAGTACTTC. This gives the protein CASRLGLGVAETQYF.